This T cell receptor beta chain was recovered during a study of blood T cell repertoires in COVID-19. Across the whole study: Researchers got acute and convalescent COVID-19 samples from the United States, Italy and Spain. T cells, B-cell-depleted T cells, or PBMCs supplied cDNA or gDNA.

Under the authors' procedure: Cell counts per sample came from amplifying reference gene primers. Clones were read by immunoSEQ multiplex PCR, and TCRdb kept only the in-frame ones, dropping some. V and J calls and clone size are as listed in that table; D and trimming were resolved from the DNA. The data contain 60,000 to 90,000 clones, approximately 82% of them seen just once; the ten biggest clones take up 20% to 25%. The CDR3 has 10 residues. The germline gives CDR1 SGHTA, CDR2 FQGNSA. Trimming shortened V by 8 bases and J by 10 bases, and 9 bases separated the two germline ends. Material for sequencing was peripheral blood. This receptor was taken from a woman between 45 and 60 years old with acute or convalescent COVID-19. The chain links TRBV7-2 to TRBJ2-1; D gene uncertain. The CDR3 spells CASGVGEQFF. In DNA form, the CDR3 reads TGTGCCAGCGGTGTCGGGGAGCAGTTCTTC.